This T cell receptor (beta chain) stems from a study of T cells in Graves' hyperthyroidism and ophthalmopathy. Study information: Peripheral blood sampling occurred at initial diagnosis, before any treatment.

Study results and caveats: Using 13 V-J features, a model discriminated ophthalmopathy from stable hyperthyroidism. Most thyroid-expanded clonotypes above 0.001 were also found in blood.

TCR beta CDR3 regions were amplified from RNA transcripts. With the HTBI primer set, the TCR CDR3 went through a first round of RT-PCR. TCRdb itself ran the multiplex PCR reads through MiXCR, one entry per CDR3 protein. This sample has 400,000 to 500,000 distinct CDR3 sequences, with 14% to 15% found just once. A Clinical Activity Score of at least 3, a NOSPECS grade of at least 4 and a duration under 3 months were recorded in the ophthalmopathy patients. A remark on this clonotype: Its antigen is unidentified.

This clonotype was obtained from a man aged 18-30 years with Graves' ophthalmopathy. Sample: blood.

CDR3 DNA sequence: TGTGCCAGCAAGATAGACGGGAGGTACACCGGGGAGCTGTTTTTT. It is translated as CASKIDGRYTGELFF. The rearrangement links TRBV6-1 to TRBJ2-2; 7 nucleotides match TRBD2. Germline V lookup: CDR1 MNHNS, CDR2 SASEGT. The CDR3 sequence is 15 residues long. Germline trimming cut 7 bases from V and 3 bases from J; bases unmatched to any gene: 8.